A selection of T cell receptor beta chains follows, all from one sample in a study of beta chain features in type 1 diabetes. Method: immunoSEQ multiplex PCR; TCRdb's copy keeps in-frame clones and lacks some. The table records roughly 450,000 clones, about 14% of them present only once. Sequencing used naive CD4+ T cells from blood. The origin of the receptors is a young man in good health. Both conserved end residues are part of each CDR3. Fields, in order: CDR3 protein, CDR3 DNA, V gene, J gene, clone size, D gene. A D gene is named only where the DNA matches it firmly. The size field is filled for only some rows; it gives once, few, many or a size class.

CDR3 protein: CASSPPRGYNEQFF
CDR3 DNA: TGTGCCAGCAGCCCCCCGCGGGGCTACAATGAGCAGTTCTTC
V gene: TRBV13
J gene: TRBJ2-1
clone size: NA
D gene: NA

CDR3 protein: CASRPTLDYNEQFF
CDR3 DNA: TGTGCCAGCAGACCCACCTTGGACTACAATGAGCAGTTCTTC
V gene: TRBV7-2
J gene: TRBJ2-1
clone size: NA
D gene: NA

CDR3 protein: CASSLGLAGNYNEQFF
CDR3 DNA: TGCGCCAGCAGCCTGGGACTAGCGGGAAATTACAATGAGCAGTTCTTC
V gene: TRBV4-1
J gene: TRBJ2-1
clone size: NA
D gene: TRBD2

CDR3 protein: CASSRVGEQFF
CDR3 DNA: TGTGCCAGCAGCCGGGTGGGTGAGCAGTTCTTC
V gene: TRBV5-6
J gene: TRBJ2-1
clone size: NA
D gene: NA

CDR3 protein: CASNRQGGETQYF
CDR3 DNA: TGTGCCAGCAACAGACAGGGCGGGGAGACCCAGTACTTC
V gene: TRBV9
J gene: TRBJ2-5
clone size: NA
D gene: TRBD1

CDR3 protein: CASSQEGRGVNIQYF
CDR3 DNA: TGCGCCAGCAGCCAAGAGGGGCGTGGGGTAAACATTCAGTACTTC
V gene: TRBV4-3
J gene: TRBJ2-4
clone size: NA
D gene: NA

CDR3 protein: CASSGYREGNYGYTF
CDR3 DNA: TGTGCCAGCAGTGGTTACAGGGAGGGAAACTATGGCTACACCTTC
V gene: TRBV2
J gene: TRBJ1-2
clone size: NA
D gene: NA

CDR3 protein: CASSLPGTADTQYF
CDR3 DNA: TGTGCCAGCAGTTTACCCGGGACAGCAGATACGCAGTATTTT
V gene: TRBV27
J gene: TRBJ2-3
clone size: few
D gene: TRBD1

CDR3 protein: CASNQRSTAYEQYF
CDR3 DNA: TGTGCCAGCAACCAGAGGTCTACCGCCTACGAGCAGTACTTC
V gene: TRBV5-5
J gene: TRBJ2-7
clone size: few
D gene: NA

CDR3 protein: CSVGVGGDSPLHF
CDR3 DNA: TGCAGCGTAGGAGTCGGGGGAGATTCACCCCTCCACTTT
V gene: TRBV29-1
J gene: TRBJ1-6
clone size: NA
D gene: NA

CDR3 protein: CASTGLRNLYEQYF
CDR3 DNA: TGTGCCAGCACAGGACTAAGAAATTTGTACGAGCAGTACTTC
V gene: TRBV2
J gene: TRBJ2-7
clone size: few
D gene: NA

CDR3 protein: CSVGTGLVTEAFF
CDR3 DNA: TGCAGCGTTGGGACAGGGTTGGTAACTGAAGCTTTCTTT
V gene: TRBV29-1
J gene: TRBJ1-1
clone size: few
D gene: TRBD1

CDR3 protein: CASSYSLTGGSYEQYF
CDR3 DNA: TGTGCCAGCAGTTACTCGTTAACAGGGGGCTCCTACGAGCAGTACTTC
V gene: TRBV6-5
J gene: TRBJ2-7
clone size: NA
D gene: TRBD1

CDR3 protein: CASSLTTSGNTIYF
CDR3 DNA: TGTGCCAGCAGCTTAACTACCTCTGGAAACACCATATATTTT
V gene: TRBV7-9
J gene: TRBJ1-3
clone size: NA
D gene: NA

CDR3 protein: CASSRADIDETQYF
CDR3 DNA: TGTGCCAGCAGCCGGGCTGACATAGATGAGACCCAGTACTTC
V gene: TRBV28
J gene: TRBJ2-5
clone size: NA
D gene: NA

CDR3 protein: CASSAEPLGPNTEAFF
CDR3 DNA: TGTGCCAGCAGCGCCGAGCCACTGGGTCCGAACACTGAAGCTTTCTTT
V gene: TRBV9
J gene: TRBJ1-1
clone size: NA
D gene: NA

CDR3 protein: CASSLAPSGANVLTF
CDR3 DNA: TGCGCCAGCAGCTTGGCTCCCTCTGGGGCCAACGTCCTGACTTTC
V gene: TRBV5-1
J gene: TRBJ2-6
clone size: NA
D gene: NA

CDR3 protein: CASRRYYNEQFF
CDR3 DNA: TGTGCCAGCAGGCGGTATTACAATGAGCAGTTCTTC
V gene: TRBV2
J gene: TRBJ2-1
clone size: NA
D gene: NA

CDR3 protein: CASSLSGDEQFF
CDR3 DNA: TGTGCTAGCAGCTTATCGGGAGATGAGCAGTTCTTC
V gene: TRBV7-7
J gene: TRBJ2-1
clone size: few
D gene: NA

CDR3 protein: CASSYSTSGGSDTQYF
CDR3 DNA: TGTGCCAGCAGTTACTCAACTAGCGGGGGTTCAGATACGCAGTATTTT
V gene: TRBV6-5
J gene: TRBJ2-3
clone size: NA
D gene: TRBD2

CDR3 protein: CASSLLAGDTYEQYF
CDR3 DNA: TGCGCCAGCAGCCTACTAGCGGGGGACACCTACGAGCAGTACTTC
V gene: TRBV5-1
J gene: TRBJ2-7
clone size: NA
D gene: TRBD2

CDR3 protein: CASSIKQGYGYTF
CDR3 DNA: TGTGCCAGTAGTATCAAACAGGGATATGGCTACACCTTC
V gene: TRBV19
J gene: TRBJ1-2
clone size: few
D gene: NA

CDR3 protein: CASSPGPQETQYF
CDR3 DNA: TGCGCCAGCAGCCCTGGACCACAAGAGACCCAGTACTTC
V gene: TRBV4-3
J gene: TRBJ2-5
clone size: NA
D gene: NA

CDR3 protein: CASSRQTRWDIQYF
CDR3 DNA: TGTGCCAGCTCTCGACAGACTAGGTGGGACATTCAGTACTTC
V gene: TRBV18
J gene: TRBJ2-4
clone size: few
D gene: NA

CDR3 protein: CAWATLAGHEQFF
CDR3 DNA: TGTGCCTGGGCCACACTAGCCGGGCATGAGCAGTTCTTC
V gene: TRBV30
J gene: TRBJ2-1
clone size: NA
D gene: NA

CDR3 protein: CASRRGTDTQYF
CDR3 DNA: TGTGCCAGCAGGAGGGGCACAGATACGCAGTATTTT
V gene: TRBV27
J gene: TRBJ2-3
clone size: NA
D gene: NA

CDR3 protein: CSVDTGTGNYGYTF
CDR3 DNA: TGCAGCGTGGACACCGGGACAGGGAACTATGGCTACACCTTC
V gene: TRBV29-1
J gene: TRBJ1-2
clone size: few
D gene: TRBD1

CDR3 protein: CASSPQEDTQYF
CDR3 DNA: TGTGCCAGCAGTCCACAGGAAGATACGCAGTATTTT
V gene: TRBV7-6
J gene: TRBJ2-3
clone size: few
D gene: NA

CDR3 protein: CASSDGGTNQPQHF
CDR3 DNA: TGTGCCAGCAGTGACGGAGGGACCAATCAGCCCCAGCATTTT
V gene: TRBV25-1
J gene: TRBJ1-5
clone size: few
D gene: NA

CDR3 protein: CAISEPYRHGDTQYF
CDR3 DNA: TGTGCCATCAGTGAGCCCTACCGTCATGGAGATACGCAGTATTTT
V gene: TRBV10-3
J gene: TRBJ2-3
clone size: few
D gene: NA

CDR3 protein: CASRDSYIQYF
CDR3 DNA: TGTGCCAGCCGGGACTCATACATTCAGTACTTC
V gene: TRBV2
J gene: TRBJ2-4
clone size: NA
D gene: NA

CDR3 protein: CAIRGAGANVLTF
CDR3 DNA: TGTGCCATCAGAGGGGCTGGGGCCAACGTCCTGACTTTC
V gene: TRBV10-3
J gene: TRBJ2-6
clone size: few
D gene: NA